The 14 T cell receptor beta chains given below trace back to one sample, sequenced in a study of shared clonotypes between healthy human individuals. Clones were sequenced by immunoSEQ multiplex PCR, and TCRdb holds only the in-frame ones, with some missing. The table has a few hundred thousand clones, roughly 80% seen once. Sequencing input: PBMCs. The receptors were sampled from a woman aged 40 to 50 in good health. Some clones in this sample may be carry-over from other donors' samples.

Only one count was recorded for this clone. The chain carries TRBV10-1 and TRBJ1-5; the match to TRBD1 covers 7 bases. The CDR3 contains 16 residues. J lost 5 bases, V lost 6 bases, and 13 bases had no gene match. Germline CDR1 is WNHNN and CDR2 is SYGVQD (reference sequence). The CDR3 DNA reads TGCGCCAGCAGGCACAGGGGAATTTCCCCCCATCAGCCCCAGCATTTT. Amino acids: CASRHRGISPHQPQHF.

This clone was seen ten or more times. Within the sample, other DNA sequences also encode this same CDR3. The genes are TRBV29-1 and TRBJ1-2; D call uncertain. The ends were cut back, 0 bases at V and 3 bases at J, with 11 bases in the middle. The germline gives CDR1 SQVTM, CDR2 ANQGSEA. CDR3 size: 14 residues. CDR3 coding DNA: TGCAGCGTTGAAGATCCCGGAGGCGACTATGGCTACACCTTC. It yields the protein CSVEDPGGDYGYTF.

V gene TRBV19 combines with J gene TRBJ2-7, with D perhaps TRBD2 (5 bases). This CDR3 spans 14 amino acids. Between the trimmed V and J ends, which lost 4 bases and 0 bases, there was a span of 10 bases. Germline V gene data show CDR1 as LNHDA and CDR2 as SQIVND (reference sequence). CDR3 loop: CASSNFRGSYEQYF. As DNA, the CDR3 is TGTGCCAGTAGTAACTTTCGGGGCTCCTACGAGCAGTACTTC.

This clone was seen many times. The chain has TRBV10-3 and TRBJ2-5, with a weak D call TRBD1 (6 bases). The CDR3 covers 13 residues. V was clipped by 10 bases and J by 2 bases, with 14 bases between them. CDR1 is ENHRY and CDR2 is SYGVKD in the germline V gene. The CDR3 bases are TGTGCCACCCGGGACACGAGGCAAGAGACCCAGTACTTC. Translation gives CATRDTRQETQYF.

The sample holds many counts of this clone. The same CDR3 arises from other DNA sequences in this sample as well. The chain combines TRBV7-2 with TRBJ1-2; unclear D gene. Looked up from germline, CDR1 is SGHTA and CDR2 is FQGNSA. CDR3 length equals 13 residues. V was shortened by 1 base and J by 2 bases, with 5 bases between the two germline ends. This chain's CDR3 is CASSLGRNYGYTF. The CDR3 DNA reads as TGTGCCAGCAGCTTAGGACGGAACTATGGCTACACCTTC.

The V and J genes are TRBV28 and TRBJ2-6; D uncertain. Between the trimmed V and J ends, which lost 6 bases and 5 bases, there was a span of 11 bases. This CDR3 is 14 amino acids long. CDR1 MDHEN and CDR2 SYDVKM come from the germline V gene. Here the CDR3 DNA reads TGTGCCAGCAGCCCCCCCGTGAGGGCCAACGTCCTGACTTTC. It specifies CASSPPVRANVLTF.

V and J are TRBV27 and TRBJ2-7; 12 bases agree with TRBD2. The length of the CDR3 is 15 residues. The junction had 6 bases not matched to a gene; V was cut back by 6 bases and J by 3 bases. Per the germline V gene, CDR1 is MNHEY and CDR2 is SMNVEV (reference sequence). The CDR3, as DNA: TGTGCCAGCAGGACCCTAGCGGGAGGGGGCTACGAGCAGTACTTC. It yields the protein CASRTLAGGGYEQYF.

The CDR3 reads CAWARLAGGRGDTQYF. As DNA, the CDR3 is TGTGCCTGGGCAAGACTAGCGGGAGGCCGGGGAGATACGCAGTATTTT. The V and J genes are TRBV30 and TRBJ2-3; 13 bases are a match to TRBD2. This CDR3 comprises 16 residues. Germline loops: CDR1 GTSNPN, CDR2 SVGIG (reference sequence). The V and J ends lost 5 bases and 5 bases, in that order; junction bases with no gene match: 10.

A remark on this clone: This likely stems from a read error, as it lies one base from a far larger clone. This chain links TRBV6-1 with TRBJ2-2; possible D gene TRBD1, 5 bases. Germline V lookup: CDR1 MNHNS, CDR2 SASEGT. CDR3 length equals 14 residues. Trimming left V 1 base short and J 7 bases short, with 10 bases between. CDR3 protein: CASSEVADIGELFF. DNA for the CDR3: TGTGCCAGCAGTGAAGTTGCGGACATCGGGGAGCTGTTTTTT.

The chain recombines TRBV11-3 with TRBJ2-3; perhaps TRBD1 as D (6 bases). CDR1 SGHNT and CDR2 YENEEA come from the germline V gene. Trimming cost V 1 base and J 3 bases, with 14 bases left between them. The CDR3 contains 16 residues. DNA of the CDR3: TGTGCCAGCAGCTTAGCGCGAGGCAGGGGAACAGATACGCAGTATTTT. Amino acids: CASSLARGRGTDTQYF.

V and J are TRBV6-1 and TRBJ2-7, with D perhaps being TRBD1 or TRBD2 (6 bases each). V was clipped by 8 bases and J by 2 bases, with 13 bases between them. Germline V gene sequence: CDR1 MNHNS, CDR2 SASEGT. CDR3 length: 13 amino acids. CDR3 sequence reads: CASQEGGTYEQYF. The CDR3 DNA reads TGTGCCAGCCAAGAAGGGGGGACCTACGAGCAGTACTTC.

The V and J genes are TRBV9 and TRBJ2-3; tentatively, D is TRBD1 or TRBD2 (5 bases each). Germline V gene data show CDR1 as SGDLS and CDR2 as YYNGEE. Trimming cost V 0 bases and J 6 bases, with 11 bases left between them. This CDR3 spans 14 amino acids. This chain's CDR3 is CASSVGRDGDTQYF. The CDR3 DNA sequence: TGTGCCAGCAGCGTAGGCAGGGACGGCGATACGCAGTATTTT.

This chain joins TRBV6-5 and TRBJ2-7, with D perhaps being TRBD1 or TRBD2 (5 bases each). CDR1 is MNHEY, CDR2 SVGAGI, per germline. This CDR3 comprises 15 residues. Trimming cost V 0 bases and J 0 bases, with 9 bases left between them. This CDR3 reads CASSYSTGTSYEQYF. CDR3 nucleotides: TGTGCCAGCAGTTACTCGACCGGGACCTCCTACGAGCAGTACTTC.

The rearrangement links TRBV29-1 to TRBJ2-7; D uncertain. CDR3 length equals 14 residues. Germline V gene lookup returns CDR1 SQVTM and CDR2 ANQGSEA. V was pared by 0 bases and J by 3 bases, with 12 bases between. CDR3 coding DNA: TGCAGCGTTGAAGATGGTACAGTTCACTACGAGCAGTACTTC. It codes for CSVEDGTVHYEQYF.